There are a few counts of the clone carrying this T cell receptor beta chain. Its specificity is unknown. The repertoire was sequenced with immunoSEQ multiplex PCR; TCRdb's copy has only in-frame clones and lacks some. The table has about 2.1 million clones, over 85% seen once. CDR1 is SEHNR, CDR2 FQNEAQ, per germline (reference sequence). Germline trimming cut 4 bases from V and 11 bases from J; bases unmatched to any gene: 9. This CDR3 comprises 13 residues. The sample originates from a study of shared clonotypes between healthy human individuals. Positive CCR7 selection of CD45RO-negative cells yielded the naive CD8 cells, and terminally differentiated effector memory CD45RA+ cells were excluded. Notes on the study in general: Larger richness was generally estimated for naive than memory subsets. Sequencing depth was predicted to influence how clonotypes are shared among donors. Some clonotypes were shared by all four sorted-subset donors, while others were not shared. The non-shared ones had lower generation probabilities than the shared ones. The sharing of 5% to 5.5% of naive CD4 clonotypes was seen across a handful of donors.

J is TRBJ1-1 and V is TRBV7-9; the match to TRBD1 covers 8 bases. Sequenced material: naive CD8+ T cells from PBMCs. The TCR sequence derives from a young man in good health. Some clones in this sample may be carry-over from other donors' samples. The CDR3 coding sequence is TGTGCCAGCAGCTCAGACAGGGGTGAGATGGCTTTCTTT. Protein: CASSSDRGEMAFF.